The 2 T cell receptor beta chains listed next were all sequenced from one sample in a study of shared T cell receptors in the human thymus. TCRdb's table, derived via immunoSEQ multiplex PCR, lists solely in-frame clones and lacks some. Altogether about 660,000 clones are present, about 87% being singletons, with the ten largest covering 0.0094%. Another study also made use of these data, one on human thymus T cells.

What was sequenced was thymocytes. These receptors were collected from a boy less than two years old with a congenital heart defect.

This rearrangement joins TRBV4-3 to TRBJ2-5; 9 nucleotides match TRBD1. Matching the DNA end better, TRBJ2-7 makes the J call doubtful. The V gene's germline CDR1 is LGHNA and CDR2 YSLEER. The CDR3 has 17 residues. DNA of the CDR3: TGCGCCAGCAGCCAAGACCTGACCGGGACAGGGACCTACGAGCAGTACTTC. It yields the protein CASSQDLTGTGTYEQYF.

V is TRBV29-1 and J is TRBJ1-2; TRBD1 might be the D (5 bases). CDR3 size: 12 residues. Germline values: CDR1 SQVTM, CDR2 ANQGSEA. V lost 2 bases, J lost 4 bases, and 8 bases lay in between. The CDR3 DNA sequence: TGCAGCGTTGAACCGACAGCCTATGGCTACACCTTC. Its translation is CSVEPTAYGYTF.